Reported below is one TCR beta chain. The sample belongs to a study of T cells in Graves' hyperthyroidism and ophthalmopathy. Researchers took RNA transcripts and amplified the TCR beta CDR3 regions from them. The HTBI primer set served for first-round RT-PCR of the TCR CDR3. TCRdb passed the multiplex PCR reads through MiXCR, listing each CDR3 protein once. Among around 340,000 distinct CDR3 sequences, roughly a sixth were seen once, and the ten largest hold roughly a third. The germline V gene has CDR1 DFQATT and CDR2 SNEGSKA (reference sequence). The CDR3 covers 12 residues. The V gene lost 3 bases and the J gene lost 5 bases, with 7 bases spanning the gap.

The chain couples TRBV20-1 to TRBJ2-2; D is unresolved. Material: blood. This sequence originates from a woman aged 25 to 39 with Graves' hyperthyroidism that later progressed to Graves' ophthalmopathy. The chain's CDR3 is CSARAATGELFF. CDR3 nucleotide sequence: TGCAGTGCTAGGGCTGCAACCGGGGAGCTGTTTTTT.